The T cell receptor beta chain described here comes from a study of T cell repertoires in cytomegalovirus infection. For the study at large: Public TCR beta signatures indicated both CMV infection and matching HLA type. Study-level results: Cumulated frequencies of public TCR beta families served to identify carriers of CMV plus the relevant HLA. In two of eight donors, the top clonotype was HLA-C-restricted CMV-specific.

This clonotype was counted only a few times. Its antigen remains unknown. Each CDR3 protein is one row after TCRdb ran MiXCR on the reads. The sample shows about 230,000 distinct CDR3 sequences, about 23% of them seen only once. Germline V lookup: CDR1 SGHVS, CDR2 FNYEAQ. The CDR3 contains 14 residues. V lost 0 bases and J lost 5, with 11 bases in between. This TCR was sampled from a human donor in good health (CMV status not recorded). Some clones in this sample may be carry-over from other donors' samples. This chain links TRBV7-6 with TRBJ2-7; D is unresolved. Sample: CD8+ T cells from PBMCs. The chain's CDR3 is CASSLAGGRHEQYF. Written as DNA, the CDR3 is TGTGCCAGCAGCTTAGCAGGTGGACGCCACGAGCAGTACTTC.